These 21 T cell receptor beta chains originate from one sample sequenced in a study of long-term antiretroviral therapy in people with HIV. The libraries were made with immunoSEQ v3.0 at survey level. Data came from immunoSEQ multiplex PCR; TCRdb stores just in-frame clones and leaves some out. The sample has some 26,000 clones; around four fifths are singletons. Sequencing was performed on unsorted PBMCs, taken 2.9 years after starting antiretroviral therapy. These TCRs come from a man aged 50 or older with HIV.

The table lists this clone with a count of one. V usage is TRBV27 and J usage is TRBJ1-2; D may be TRBD1 (5 bases). This CDR3 comprises 17 residues. Trimming stripped 6 bases from V and 4 bases from J, with 24 bases between. Germline CDR1 is MNHEY and CDR2 is SMNVEV (reference sequence). Here the CDR3 DNA reads TGTGCCAGCAGGCCCCGGGACGGGCAACTTCGCCCCTATGGCTACACCTTC. Encoded protein: CASRPRDGQLRPYGYTF.

This clone turned up a few times. The chain combines TRBV2 with TRBJ1-1, with TRBD1 as a possible D gene (5 bases). This CDR3 comprises 11 residues. Germline V gene lookup returns CDR1 SNHLY and CDR2 FYNNEI. The V and J ends lost 5 bases and 8 bases respectively, with 9 bases between them. In nucleotides, the CDR3 is TGTGCCAGCAGTTACCGGGACGAAGCTTTCTTT. Protein product: CASSYRDEAFF.

This chain joins TRBV19 and TRBJ2-2, with a tentative D call TRBD2 (6 bases). The germline V and J ends were trimmed by 0 bases and 1 base, with 12 bases remaining between them. Per the germline V gene, CDR1 is LNHDA and CDR2 is SQIVND (reference sequence). This CDR3 contains 17 residues. CDR3 sequence (DNA): TGTGCCAGTAGTATAGATTCCCTAGCGCGGAACACCGGGGAGCTGTTTTTT. As protein: CASSIDSLARNTGELFF.

This chain joins TRBV18 and TRBJ2-3; 12 nucleotides align to TRBD1. The CDR3 covers 16 residues. J gave up 0 bases and V 6 bases, and 4 bases lay outside the gene matches. In germline, CDR1 is KGHSH, CDR2 LQKENI. The CDR3 reads CASSQGTGGSTDTQYF. CDR3 nucleotides: TGTGCCAGCTCCCAAGGGACAGGGGGCAGCACAGATACGCAGTATTTT.

The J gene is TRBJ1-2, the V gene TRBV19, with D hard to call. The CDR3 sequence is 13 residues long. Per germline, CDR1 LNHDA and CDR2 SQIVND (reference sequence). Deletions cut 3 bases from V and 1 base from J, with 6 bases between. CDR3 nucleotide sequence: TGTGCCAGTAGTATCCTGAATAACTATGGCTACACCTTC. Translation: CASSILNNYGYTF. Full variable domain (rest looked up from reference TRBV19 and TRBJ1-2): DGGITQSPKYLFRKEGQNVTLSCEQNLNHDAMYWYRQDPGQGLRLIYYSQIVNDFQKGDIAEGYSVSREKKESFPLTVTSAQKNPTAFYLCASSILNNYGYTFGSGTRLTVV.

This chain connects TRBV28 to TRBJ1-6; 8 bases agree with TRBD1. Germline assignment: CDR1 MDHEN and CDR2 SYDVKM. The CDR3 totals 15 residues. The trim removed 1 base at V and 8 bases at J, leaving 4 bases unmatched. In DNA form, the CDR3 reads TGTGCCAGCAGTTTATTCGACAGGGGATATTCACCCCTCCACTTT. It encodes CASSLFDRGYSPLHF.

The chain has TRBV2 and TRBJ1-3; D is uncertain. This CDR3 has 14 amino acids. The V and J ends lost 10 bases and 4 bases respectively, with 17 bases between them. The V gene's germline CDR1 is SNHLY and CDR2 FYNNEI. The CDR3 is CATLAESKGNTIYF. The CDR3 nucleotides are TGTGCCACCCTAGCCGAGTCCAAGGGAAACACCATATATTTT.

The V and J genes are TRBV4-1 and TRBJ2-5, with 8 positions matching TRBD2. Germline CDR1 MGHRA, CDR2 YSYEKL. There are 15 residues in the CDR3. Germline trimming cut 1 base from V and 2 bases from J; bases unmatched to any gene: 3. The CDR3 region is CASSQAGGTQETQYF. The CDR3 nucleotides read TGCGCCAGCAGCCAAGCGGGGGGGACTCAAGAGACCCAGTACTTC.

This chain joins TRBV4-2 and TRBJ1-1; D gene uncertain. The CDR3 covers 12 residues. V was clipped by 1 base and J by 7 bases, with 7 bases between them. The germline CDR1 and CDR2 sequences are LGHNA and YNFKEQ. CDR3 protein: CASSQGKNEAFF. CDR3 nucleotides: TGTGCCAGCAGCCAAGGGAAGAATGAAGCTTTCTTT.

DNA for the CDR3: TGTGCCAGCAGAAATAAATTCGGGACAGGAGAAGAGACCCAGTACTTC. This sequence encodes CASRNKFGTGEETQYF. The V gene is TRBV27, the J gene TRBJ2-5; 8 positions agree with TRBD1. V lost 6 bases to trimming and J lost 3 bases; unmatched junction nucleotides: 12. This CDR3 has 16 residues. Germline CDR1 and CDR2: MNHEY and SMNVEV (reference sequence).

The V gene is TRBV5-1, the J gene TRBJ2-1; 16 positions agree with TRBD2. Per the germline V gene, CDR1 is SGHRS and CDR2 is YFSETQ. J was trimmed by 0 bases and V by 2 bases; bases with no gene match: 8. The CDR3 spans 20 residues. The CDR3 coding sequence is TGCGCCAGCAGCTTTGGCGGGACTAGCGGGGGGGCTCCCTCCTACAATGAGCAGTTCTTC. It specifies CASSFGGTSGGAPSYNEQFF.

The chain uses TRBV19 and TRBJ1-5, with 9 bases identical to TRBD1. J gave up 11 bases and V 2 bases, and 13 bases lay outside the gene matches. CDR3 length: 16 residues. The V gene's germline CDR1 is LNHDA and CDR2 SQIVND (reference sequence). The CDR3 here is CASSIFGTGLTPAQHF. In DNA, the CDR3 is TGTGCCAGTAGTATATTCGGGACAGGGTTGACCCCAGCCCAGCATTTT.

This clone was detected a few times. The chain is built from TRBV4-1 and TRBJ2-1, with D possibly being TRBD2 (7 bases). Germline lookup yields CDR1 MGHRA and CDR2 YSYEKL. V was pared by 4 bases and J by 7 bases, with 11 bases between. This CDR3 has 13 amino acids. The CDR3 sequence is CASSLRGANEQFF. The CDR3, as DNA: TGCGCCAGCAGCCTCCGGGGGGCGAATGAGCAGTTCTTC.

The chain recombines TRBV7-8 with TRBJ2-2; D may match TRBD1 or TRBD2 (5 bases each). CDR3 length: 18 amino acids. The germline CDR1 and CDR2 sequences are SGHVS and FQNEAQ. V was pared by 5 bases and J by 5 bases, with 24 bases between. This chain's CDR3 is CASSLEGNAYNPTGELFF. CDR3 nucleotides: TGTGCCAGCAGCCTCGAGGGGAACGCGTACAACCCAACCGGGGAGCTGTTTTTT.

This clone was seen just once. The chain carries TRBV11-2 and TRBJ1-1; D gene uncertain. This CDR3 contains 13 residues. Per germline, CDR1 SGHAT and CDR2 FQNNGV. V was shortened by 3 bases and J by 3 bases, with 8 bases between the two germline ends. CDR3 loop: CASSFMSDTEAFF. CDR3 DNA sequence: TGTGCCAGCAGCTTCATGTCGGACACTGAAGCTTTCTTT.

This clone has more than one count but fewer than ten. V gene TRBV11-1 combines with J gene TRBJ1-2, with a weak D call TRBD1 (6 bases). V was pared by 5 bases and J by 0 bases, with 13 bases between. Germline CDR1 and CDR2: SGHAT and FQDESV (reference sequence). There are 15 residues in the CDR3. CDR3 sequence (DNA): TGTGCCAGCAGCCCCCGCAGGGGAGCTAACTATGGCTACACCTTC. Its translation is CASSPRRGANYGYTF.

This clone was counted a single time. V usage is TRBV29-1 and J usage is TRBJ2-3; D ambiguous. Germline V gene sequence: CDR1 SQVTM, CDR2 ANQGSEA. The CDR3 has 15 amino acids. Trimming took off 1 base at V and 0 bases at J, with 11 bases between the two ends. As DNA, the CDR3 is TGCAGCGTTGAAGGAGGCGCTCCTAGCACAGATACGCAGTATTTT. Translated: CSVEGGAPSTDTQYF.

This clone was seen a single time. In DNA form, the CDR3 reads TGTGCCAGCAGTGAACCACAGGGCCAAGAGACCCAGTACTTC. Its translation: CASSEPQGQETQYF. J is TRBJ2-5 and V is TRBV2, with D possibly being TRBD1 (6 bases). The V end was cut by 2 bases, the J end by 1 base, with 8 bases between. Germline V gene sequence: CDR1 SNHLY, CDR2 FYNNEI. This CDR3 spans 14 amino acids.

This clone showed up just once. The chain couples TRBV4-2 to TRBJ2-5; 7 positions match TRBD2. The V segment lost 2 bases and the J segment 2 bases; nucleotides outside the gene matches: 8. CDR3 length equals 16 residues. CDR1 is LGHNA and CDR2 is YNFKEQ in the germline V gene. DNA for the CDR3: TGTGCCAGCAGCCAACGGGGGGTCGGTGATCAAGAGACCCAGTACTTC. It encodes CASSQRGVGDQETQYF.

The chain has TRBV30 and TRBJ2-1, with D uncertain. The CDR3 contains 13 residues. Trimming took 4 bases from V and 9 from J, leaving 16 bases between them. Germline V gene data show CDR1 as GTSNPN and CDR2 as SVGIG (reference sequence). This CDR3 reads CAWKAGLPSEQFF. The CDR3 DNA sequence: TGTGCCTGGAAAGCAGGCCTTCCTAGTGAGCAGTTCTTC.

This clone was seen more than once but under ten times. V and J are TRBV30 and TRBJ1-2; D call uncertain. Between the trimmed V and J ends, which lost 4 bases and 2 bases, there was a span of 11 bases. The CDR3 consists of 13 residues. From germline, CDR1 is GTSNPN and CDR2 SVGIG (reference sequence). CDR3 in DNA: TGTGCCTGGACCCCACCAGGAAACTATGGCTACACCTTC. Protein product: CAWTPPGNYGYTF.